The 18 T cell receptor beta chains in this list originate from one sample, sequenced in a study of blood T cell repertoires in COVID-19. Sequenced by immunoSEQ multiplex PCR; TCRdb stores in-frame clones only, minus some. This table holds 500,000 to 600,000 clones, roughly nine tenths found once. Sequencing was carried out using peripheral blood. These receptor sequences come from a woman between 45 and 65 years old with COVID-19, enrolled during active disease.

This sequence joins TRBV5-6 and TRBJ2-2; D gene ambiguous. Trimming took 3 bases from V and 10 from J, leaving 10 bases between them. Germline V gene lookup returns CDR1 SGHDT and CDR2 YYEEEE. CDR3 size: 12 residues. The CDR3 region is CASSWQVAELFF. The CDR3 DNA follows: TGTGCCAGCAGCTGGCAGGTCGCGGAGCTGTTTTTT.

This clone came up a few times. V gene TRBV30 combines with J gene TRBJ2-3; the D is unclear. The CDR3 totals 12 residues. V was pared by 0 bases and J by 7 bases, with 8 bases between. From germline, CDR1 is GTSNPN and CDR2 SVGIG (reference sequence). The CDR3 loop reads CAWSVRVNTQYF. CDR3 DNA: TGTGCCTGGAGTGTACGCGTAAATACGCAGTATTTT.

This chain uses TRBV23-1 with TRBJ2-1; possibly TRBD1 for D (5 bases). TRBV23-1 is an ORF, with its function uncertain. The CDR3 consists of 15 residues. V lost 11 bases, J lost 0 bases, and 17 bases lay in between. CDR3: CAPTCRQGSYNEQFF. In DNA, the CDR3 is TGCGCCCCGACGTGTCGGCAGGGCTCCTACAATGAGCAGTTCTTC.

The gene calls are TRBV9 and TRBJ1-2; no clear D gene. V lost 3 bases to trimming and J lost 3 bases, with 9 bases between them. CDR3 length: 13 amino acids. Germline V gene data show CDR1 as SGDLS and CDR2 as YYNGEE. The CDR3 is CASSANLDYGYTF. DNA of the CDR3: TGTGCCAGCAGCGCGAACTTAGACTATGGCTACACCTTC.

The table lists this clone with a count of one. CDR3 DNA: TGTGCCAGCAGGACTCTAGCGCTTTCCTACGAGCAGTACTTC. Translation: CASRTLALSYEQYF. V and J are TRBV7-2 and TRBJ2-7, with a tentative D call TRBD2 (6 bases). With 6 bases removed from V and 1 base from J, the gap between germline ends came to 13 bases. CDR1 is SGHTA and CDR2 is FQGNSA in the germline V gene. The CDR3 is made up of 14 amino acids.

V usage is TRBV5-1 and J usage is TRBJ2-1, with 11 nucleotides matching TRBD2. Trimming removed 8 bases from V and 9 bases from J; junction bases left unmatched: 10. This CDR3 has 14 residues. Germline assignment: CDR1 SGHRS and CDR2 YFSETQ. In nucleotides, the CDR3 is TGCGCCAGTCTGGAGTTAGCGGGGGGGCGTGAGCAGTTCTTC. Translation gives CASLELAGGREQFF.

The V and J genes are TRBV3-1 (or the pseudogene TRBV3-2) and TRBJ1-1, with D unclear. CDR1 is LGHDT and CDR2 is YNNKEL in the germline V gene (reference sequence). CDR3 length: 14 amino acids. Trimming pared 4 bases from V and 4 bases from J, leaving 13 bases between. CDR3 loop: CASSPPRGFTEAFF. DNA of the CDR3: TGTGCCAGCAGCCCCCCCCGAGGGTTCACTGAAGCTTTCTTT.

The gene calls are TRBV15 and TRBJ2-3; 7 bases agree with TRBD2. The J segment lost 8 bases and the V segment lost 5 bases, leaving 10 bases of the junction unmatched. The CDR3 is 14 amino acids. The germline V gene encodes CDR1 LNHNV and CDR2 YYDKDF (reference sequence). CDR3 in amino acids: CATSAGRPGGTQYF. CDR3 nucleotides: TGTGCCACCAGCGCGGGACGACCGGGGGGTACGCAGTATTTT. Based on the CDR3 plus reference TRBV15 and TRBJ2-3, the full variable domain is DAMVIQNPRYQVTQFGKPVTLSCSQTLNHNVMYWYQQKSSQAPKLLFHYYDKDFNNEADTPDNFQSRRPNTSFCFLDIRSPGLGDTAMYLCATSAGRPGGTQYFGPGTRLTVL.

V usage is TRBV3-1 (or the pseudogene TRBV3-2) and J usage is TRBJ1-1; the match to TRBD1 covers 8 bases. CDR3 size: 15 residues. V shed 5 bases and J 0 bases; nucleotides not matched to a gene: 5. Looked up from germline, CDR1 is LGHDT and CDR2 is YNNKEL (reference sequence). CDR3 loop: CASSDRDRLNTEAFF. The DNA for the CDR3 is TGTGCCAGCAGCGACCGGGACAGGTTGAACACTGAAGCTTTCTTT.

The chain links TRBV27 to TRBJ1-5; 10 bases are shared with TRBD1. After removal of 5 bases from V and 6 bases from J, the junction contained 4 bases not matched to a gene. The CDR3 totals 14 residues. The germline V gene encodes CDR1 MNHEY and CDR2 SMNVEV (reference sequence). This CDR3 reads CASSLRDRGQPQHF. The DNA of the CDR3 is TGTGCCAGCAGTCTCCGGGACAGGGGTCAGCCCCAGCATTTT.

This chain links TRBV3-1 (or the pseudogene TRBV3-2) with TRBJ2-5; TRBD2 aligns across 14 bases. There are 16 residues in the CDR3. With V trimmed by 4 bases and J by 4 bases, 5 bases remained unmatched. Per the germline V gene, CDR1 is LGHDT and CDR2 is YNNKEL (reference sequence). The CDR3 sequence is CASSLRLAGGRETQYF. The CDR3 DNA reads as TGTGCCAGCAGCCTCCGACTAGCGGGGGGGCGAGAGACCCAGTACTTC.

This chain connects TRBV9 to TRBJ2-3, with D tentatively TRBD2 (7 bases). Trimming removed 4 bases at V and 3 bases at J, with 15 bases between. Germline V gives CDR1 SGDLS, CDR2 YYNGEE. The length of the CDR3 is 15 residues. CDR3: CASSTGAGATDTQYF. The CDR3 DNA follows: TGTGCCAGCAGCACGGGGGCGGGGGCGACAGATACGCAGTATTTT.

The DNA of the CDR3 is TGTGCCAGCAGCCGATGGATCGACACGGGGGGGAAACTGTTTTTT. Translating gives CASSRWIDTGGKLFF. The V and J genes are TRBV11-2 and TRBJ1-4; D might be TRBD1 (5 bases). Trimming stripped 5 bases from V and 11 bases from J, with 21 bases between. The germline gives CDR1 SGHAT, CDR2 FQNNGV. The CDR3 sequence is 15 residues long.

The J gene is TRBJ1-6, the V gene TRBV28; D gene uncertain. The CDR3 spans 13 residues. Trimming stripped 8 bases from V and 10 bases from J, with 15 bases between. Germline assignment: CDR1 MDHEN and CDR2 SYDVKM. CDR3 loop: CASDDGRGSPLHF. Here the CDR3 DNA reads TGTGCCAGCGATGACGGGCGGGGATCACCCCTCCACTTT.

V usage is TRBV7-9 and J usage is TRBJ2-1; D unresolved. Trimming removed 5 bases from V and 8 bases from J, with 10 bases in between. CDR1 is SEHNR and CDR2 is FQNEAQ in the germline V gene (reference sequence). CDR3 size: 12 residues. This CDR3 reads CASSPHTDEQFF. CDR3 in DNA: TGTGCCAGCAGCCCCCATACGGATGAGCAGTTCTTC.

The V gene is TRBV18, the J gene TRBJ1-2; D not resolved. V was trimmed by 0 bases and J by 8 bases, leaving 10 bases between them. The V gene's germline CDR1 is KGHSH and CDR2 LQKENI. The CDR3 covers 13 residues. CDR3: CASSPPNEEGYTF. In DNA, the CDR3 is TGTGCCAGCTCACCACCCAATGAGGAGGGCTACACCTTC. The whole variable domain, filled in from reference TRBV18 and TRBJ1-2, reads NAGVMQNPRHLVRRRGQEARLRCSPMKGHSHVYWYRQLPEEGLKFMVYLQKENIIDESGMPKERFSAEFPKEGPSILRIQQVVRGDSAAYFCASSPPNEEGYTFGSGTRLTVV.

The rearrangement uses TRBV28 and TRBJ1-1, with 7 positions matching TRBD1. J lost 7 bases, V lost 2 bases, and 4 bases had no gene match. Germline V gene data show CDR1 as MDHEN and CDR2 as SYDVKM. The CDR3 consists of 13 residues. Here the CDR3 DNA reads TGTGCCAGCAGTTTACGAGGGGGCGGTGAAGCTTTCTTT. Translated: CASSLRGGGEAFF.

This clone was counted a few times. CDR3 residues: CASSGRDRGQPQHF. CDR3 in DNA: TGTGCCAGTAGTGGACGGGACAGGGGTCAGCCCCAGCATTTT. This chain joins TRBV19 and TRBJ1-5, with 10 bases that match TRBD1. With 5 bases clipped from V and 6 bases from J, the junction kept 4 bases outside the gene matches. The CDR3 length is 14 residues. Germline CDR1 reads LNHDA; CDR2 reads SQIVND (reference sequence).